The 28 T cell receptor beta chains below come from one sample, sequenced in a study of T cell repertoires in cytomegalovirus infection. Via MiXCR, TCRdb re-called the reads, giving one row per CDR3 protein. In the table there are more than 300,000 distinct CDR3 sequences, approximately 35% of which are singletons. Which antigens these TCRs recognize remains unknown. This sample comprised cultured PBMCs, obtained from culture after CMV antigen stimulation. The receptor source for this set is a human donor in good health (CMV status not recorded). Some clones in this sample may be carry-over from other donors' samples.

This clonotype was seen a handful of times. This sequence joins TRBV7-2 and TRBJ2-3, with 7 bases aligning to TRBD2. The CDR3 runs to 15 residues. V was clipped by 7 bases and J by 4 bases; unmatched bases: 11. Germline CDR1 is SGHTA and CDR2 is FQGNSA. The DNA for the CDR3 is TGTGCCAGCACGCGGGAGACGGGATGGTCAGATACGCAGTATTTT. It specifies CASTRETGWSDTQYF.

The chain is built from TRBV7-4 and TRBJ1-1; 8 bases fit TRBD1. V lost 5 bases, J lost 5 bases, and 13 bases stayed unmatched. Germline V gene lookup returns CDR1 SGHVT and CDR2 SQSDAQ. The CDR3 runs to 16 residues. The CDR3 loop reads CASSPGQALLGTEAFF. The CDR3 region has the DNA TGTGCCAGCAGCCCGGGACAGGCTCTTTTAGGGACTGAAGCTTTCTTT.

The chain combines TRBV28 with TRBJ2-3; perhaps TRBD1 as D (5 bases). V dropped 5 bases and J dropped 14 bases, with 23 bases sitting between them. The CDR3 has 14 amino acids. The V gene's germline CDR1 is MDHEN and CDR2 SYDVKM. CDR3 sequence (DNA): TGTGCCAGCAGTGTTCTCTTGGACATCCATCCGGCGTATTTT. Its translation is CASSVLLDIHPAYF.

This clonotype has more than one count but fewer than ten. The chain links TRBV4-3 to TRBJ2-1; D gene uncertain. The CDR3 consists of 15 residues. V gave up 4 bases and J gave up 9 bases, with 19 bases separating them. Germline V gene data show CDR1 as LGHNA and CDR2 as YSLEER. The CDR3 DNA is TGCGCCAGCAGCCCCCGGGCCCAAGGTGTCGGTGAGCAGTTCTTC. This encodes CASSPRAQGVGEQFF.

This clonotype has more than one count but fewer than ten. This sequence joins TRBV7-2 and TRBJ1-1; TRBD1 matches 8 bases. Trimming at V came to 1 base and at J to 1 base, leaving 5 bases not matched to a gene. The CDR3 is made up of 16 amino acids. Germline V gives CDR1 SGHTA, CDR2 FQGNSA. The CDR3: CASSLGIGTGNTEAFF. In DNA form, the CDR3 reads TGTGCCAGCAGCTTAGGGATCGGGACAGGGAACACTGAAGCTTTCTTT.

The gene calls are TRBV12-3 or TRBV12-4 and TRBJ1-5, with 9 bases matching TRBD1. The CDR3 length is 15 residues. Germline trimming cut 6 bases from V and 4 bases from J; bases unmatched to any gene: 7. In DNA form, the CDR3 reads TGTGCCAGCAGCCGGGACAGGGCCCCGAATCAGCCCCAGCATTTT. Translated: CASSRDRAPNQPQHF.

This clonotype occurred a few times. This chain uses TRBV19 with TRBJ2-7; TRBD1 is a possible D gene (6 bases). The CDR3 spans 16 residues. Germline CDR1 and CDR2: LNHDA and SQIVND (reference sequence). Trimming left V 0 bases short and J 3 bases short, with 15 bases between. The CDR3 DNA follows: TGTGCCAGTAGTATAGATTCTCCAGGGGACGGCTACGAGCAGTACTTC. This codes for CASSIDSPGDGYEQYF.

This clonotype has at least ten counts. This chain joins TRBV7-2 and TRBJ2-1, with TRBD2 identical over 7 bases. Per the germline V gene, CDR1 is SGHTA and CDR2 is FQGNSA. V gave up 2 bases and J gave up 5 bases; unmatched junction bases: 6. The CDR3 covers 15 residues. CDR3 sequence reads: CASSLNGRWNNEQFF. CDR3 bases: TGTGCCAGCAGCTTAAACGGGAGGTGGAACAATGAGCAGTTCTTC.

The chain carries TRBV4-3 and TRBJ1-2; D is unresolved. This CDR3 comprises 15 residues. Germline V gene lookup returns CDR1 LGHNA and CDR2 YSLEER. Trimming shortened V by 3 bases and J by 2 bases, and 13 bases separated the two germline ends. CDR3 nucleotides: TGCGCCAGCAGCCAGGCCTTGAGGGTCAACTATGGCTACACCTTC. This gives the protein CASSQALRVNYGYTF.

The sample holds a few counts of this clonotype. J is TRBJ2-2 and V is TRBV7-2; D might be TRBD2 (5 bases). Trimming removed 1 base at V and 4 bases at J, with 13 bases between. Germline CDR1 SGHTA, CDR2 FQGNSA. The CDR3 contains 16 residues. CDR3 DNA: TGTGCCAGCAGCTTAGTTTTGGGAGTTGGCACCGGGGAGCTGTTTTTT. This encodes CASSLVLGVGTGELFF.

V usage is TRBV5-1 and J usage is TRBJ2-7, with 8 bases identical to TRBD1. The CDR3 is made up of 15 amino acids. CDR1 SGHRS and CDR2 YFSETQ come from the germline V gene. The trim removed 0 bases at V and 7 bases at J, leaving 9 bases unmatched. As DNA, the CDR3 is TGCGCCAGCAGCTTGGACAGGGGGTATCAACAAGAGCAGTACTTC. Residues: CASSLDRGYQQEQYF.

The CDR3 DNA sequence: TGCAGCGGGACACACAGGGTTGAGCAGTTCTTC. Translating it yields CSGTHRVEQFF. This sequence joins TRBV29-1 and TRBJ2-1, with a possible D match to TRBD1 (6 bases). Germline-derived CDR1 and CDR2 are SQVTM and ANQGSEA. The CDR3 sequence is 11 residues long. Trimming removed 7 bases at V and 9 bases at J, with 13 bases between.

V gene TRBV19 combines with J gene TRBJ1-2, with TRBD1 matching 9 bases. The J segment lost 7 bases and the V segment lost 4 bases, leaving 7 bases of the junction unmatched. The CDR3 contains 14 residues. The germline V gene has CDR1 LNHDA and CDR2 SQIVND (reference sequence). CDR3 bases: TGTGCCAGTAGTACCGGGGACAGGGTGCCTGGCTACACCTTC. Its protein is CASSTGDRVPGYTF.

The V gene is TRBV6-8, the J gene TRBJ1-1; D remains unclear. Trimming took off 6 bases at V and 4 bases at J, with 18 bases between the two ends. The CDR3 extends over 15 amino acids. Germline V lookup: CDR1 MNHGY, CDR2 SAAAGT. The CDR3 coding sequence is TGTGCCAGCAGGCCCCTCCAAAAGGTGGGCACTGAAGCTTTCTTT. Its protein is CASRPLQKVGTEAFF.

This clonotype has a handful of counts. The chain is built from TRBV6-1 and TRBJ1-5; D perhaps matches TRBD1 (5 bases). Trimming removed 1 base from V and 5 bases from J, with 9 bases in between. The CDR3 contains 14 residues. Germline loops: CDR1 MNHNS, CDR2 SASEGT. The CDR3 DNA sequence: TGTGCCAGCAGTGAAGGGACACCCTATCAGCCCCAGCATTTT. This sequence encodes CASSEGTPYQPQHF.

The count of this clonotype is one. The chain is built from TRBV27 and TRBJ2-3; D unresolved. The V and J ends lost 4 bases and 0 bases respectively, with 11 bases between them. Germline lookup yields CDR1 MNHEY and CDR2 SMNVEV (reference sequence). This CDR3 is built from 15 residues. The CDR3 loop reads CASSSDRPSTDTQYF. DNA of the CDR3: TGTGCCAGCAGTTCAGACCGCCCGAGCACAGATACGCAGTATTTT.

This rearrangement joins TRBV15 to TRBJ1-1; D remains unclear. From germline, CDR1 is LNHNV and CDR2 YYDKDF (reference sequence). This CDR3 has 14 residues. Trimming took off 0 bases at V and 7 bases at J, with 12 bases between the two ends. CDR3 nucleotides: TGTGCCACCAGCAGAGATCTGAACAGAGTTGAAGCTTTCTTT. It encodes CATSRDLNRVEAFF.

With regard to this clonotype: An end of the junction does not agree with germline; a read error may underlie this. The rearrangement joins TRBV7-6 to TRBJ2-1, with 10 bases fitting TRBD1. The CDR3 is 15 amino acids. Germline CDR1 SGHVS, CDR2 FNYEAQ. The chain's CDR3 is CASSLGQGASNVQFF. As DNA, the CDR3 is TGTGCCAGCAGCTTAGGACAGGGGGCGAGTAATGTGCAGTTCTTC.

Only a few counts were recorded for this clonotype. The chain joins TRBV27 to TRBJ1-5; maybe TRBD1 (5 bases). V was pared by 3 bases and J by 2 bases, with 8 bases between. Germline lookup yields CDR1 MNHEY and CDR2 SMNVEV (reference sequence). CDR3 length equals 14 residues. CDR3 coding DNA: TGTGCCAGCAGTTTTTCCAGGGGCAATCAGCCCCAGCATTTT. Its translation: CASSFSRGNQPQHF.

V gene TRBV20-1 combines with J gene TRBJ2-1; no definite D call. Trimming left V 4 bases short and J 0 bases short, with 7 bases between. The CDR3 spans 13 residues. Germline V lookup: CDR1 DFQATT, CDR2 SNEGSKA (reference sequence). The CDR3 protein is CSAKIPSYNEQFF. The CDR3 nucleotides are TGCAGTGCTAAAATTCCCTCCTACAATGAGCAGTTCTTC.

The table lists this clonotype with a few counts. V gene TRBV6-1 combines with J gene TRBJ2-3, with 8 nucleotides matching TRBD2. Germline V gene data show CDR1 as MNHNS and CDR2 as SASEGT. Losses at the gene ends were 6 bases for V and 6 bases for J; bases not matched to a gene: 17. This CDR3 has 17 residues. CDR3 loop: CASSQDAGAGVWDTQYF. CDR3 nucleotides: TGTGCCAGCAGCCAGGACGCGGGAGCGGGAGTATGGGATACGCAGTATTTT.

CDR3 amino acids: CASSPGGTWGQPQHF. Written as DNA, the CDR3 is TGTGCCAGCAGCCCTGGCGGGACTTGGGGTCAGCCCCAGCATTTT. This chain connects TRBV9 to TRBJ1-5; D might be TRBD1 (5 bases). Germline V gene data show CDR1 as SGDLS and CDR2 as YYNGEE. The length of the CDR3 is 15 residues. Trimming shortened V by 4 bases and J by 6 bases, and 17 bases separated the two germline ends. The full variable domain, rest sourced from reference TRBV9 and TRBJ1-5, is DSGVTQTPKHLITATGQRVTLRCSPRSGDLSVYWYQQSLDQGLQFLIQYYNGEERAKGNILERFSAQQFPDLHSELNLSSLELGDSALYFCASSPGGTWGQPQHFGDGTRLSIL.

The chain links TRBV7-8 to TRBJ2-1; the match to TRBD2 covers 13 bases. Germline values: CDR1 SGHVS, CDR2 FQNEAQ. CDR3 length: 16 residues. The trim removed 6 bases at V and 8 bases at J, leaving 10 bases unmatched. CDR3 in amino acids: CASRSRTSGSIYEQFF. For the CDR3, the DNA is TGTGCCAGCAGGTCTCGGACTAGCGGGAGTATCTATGAGCAGTTCTTC.

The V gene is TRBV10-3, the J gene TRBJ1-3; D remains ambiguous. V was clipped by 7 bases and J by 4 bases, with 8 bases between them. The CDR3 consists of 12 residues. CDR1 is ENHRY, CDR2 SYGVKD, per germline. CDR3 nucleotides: TGTGCCATCACGGACCAGGGAAACACCATATATTTT. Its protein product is CAITDQGNTIYF.

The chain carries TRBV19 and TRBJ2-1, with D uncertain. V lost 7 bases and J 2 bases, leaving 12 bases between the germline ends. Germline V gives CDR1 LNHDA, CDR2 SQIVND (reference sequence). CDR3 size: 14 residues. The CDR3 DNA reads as TGTGCCAGTACCCGACGGTGGACCTACAATGAGCAGTTCTTC. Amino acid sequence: CASTRRWTYNEQFF.

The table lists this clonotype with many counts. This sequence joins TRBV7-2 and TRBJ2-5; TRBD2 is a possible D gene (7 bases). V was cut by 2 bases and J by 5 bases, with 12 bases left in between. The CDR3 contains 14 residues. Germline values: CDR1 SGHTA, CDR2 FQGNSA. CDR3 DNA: TGTGCCAGCAGCTTAATAGGGGGAGGGGAGACCCAGTACTTC. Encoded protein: CASSLIGGGETQYF.

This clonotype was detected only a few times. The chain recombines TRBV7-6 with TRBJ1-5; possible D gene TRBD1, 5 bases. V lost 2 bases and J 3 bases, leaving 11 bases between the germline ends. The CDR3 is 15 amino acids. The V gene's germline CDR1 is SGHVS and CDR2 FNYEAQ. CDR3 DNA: TGTGCCAGCAGCTTAACTGGGGGAAACAATCAGCCCCAGCATTTT. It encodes CASSLTGGNNQPQHF.

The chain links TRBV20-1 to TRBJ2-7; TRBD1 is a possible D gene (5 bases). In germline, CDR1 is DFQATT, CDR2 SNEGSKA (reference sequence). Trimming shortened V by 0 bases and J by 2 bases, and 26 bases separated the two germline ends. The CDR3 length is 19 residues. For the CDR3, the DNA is TGCAGTGCTAGAGAGCCCTCCAAGGGGCTCCCCCAGAGAACCTACGAGCAGTACGTC. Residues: CSAREPSKGLPQRTYEQYV.